The text below deals with one T cell receptor (beta chain). These data come from a study of blood T cell repertoires in COVID-19. Authors' analysis steps: By means of reference gene primer amplification, nucleated cell counts were estimated. Profiling relied on immunoSEQ multiplex PCR, and the TCRdb table lists in-frame clones only, not all of them. V, J and clone size were drawn from that table, and D and trimming were deduced from the DNA. The sample consists of some 220,000 clones, 83% of them appearing once. V was pared by 5 bases and J by 6 bases, with 16 bases between. Germline CDR1 SGHAT, CDR2 FQNNGV. The CDR3 sequence is 14 residues long.

The receptor comes from a woman in her thirties with COVID-19, enrolled during active disease. The sample comprised peripheral blood. This chain uses TRBV11-2 with TRBJ1-1; a possible D gene is TRBD1 (6 bases). Written as DNA, the CDR3 is TGTGCCAGCAGCATGGGGAACAGGGCTGCTGAAGCTTTCTTT. This sequence encodes CASSMGNRAAEAFF.